Below, 5 T cell receptor beta chains from the same sample are listed, as sequenced in a study of cytomegalovirus exposure and HLA in healthy donors. It was with 60 Vbeta and 13 Jbeta primers that the PCR ran. Clones were read by immunoSEQ multiplex PCR, and TCRdb kept only the in-frame ones, dropping some. This table has approximately 140,000 clones, about 78% appearing once. Sequencing input: PBMCs. All receptors come from a human donor in good health.

This clone appeared once. The CDR3 DNA sequence: TGTGCCTGGAGTGTAAGGGGCGTGTATGAGCAGTACTTC. Encoded protein: CAWSVRGVYEQYF. The rearrangement links TRBV30 to TRBJ2-7, with TRBD1 as a possible D gene (5 bases). The CDR3 spans 13 residues. Germline assignment: CDR1 GTSNPN and CDR2 SVGIG (reference sequence). V lost 0 bases to trimming and J lost 7 bases, with 13 bases between them.

This clone came up once. The genes are TRBV10-3 and TRBJ2-7, with 7 nucleotides matching TRBD1. This CDR3 is 12 amino acids long. CDR1 ENHRY and CDR2 SYGVKD come from the germline V gene. With V trimmed by 6 bases and J by 6 bases, 5 bases remained unmatched. In DNA, the CDR3 is TGTGCCATCAGCCGACAGGGAAGCGAGCAGTACTTC. It codes for CAISRQGSEQYF.

This rearrangement joins TRBV27 to TRBJ1-1; D is uncertain. Germline V gene sequence: CDR1 MNHEY, CDR2 SMNVEV (reference sequence). The CDR3 has 15 amino acids. V was trimmed by 3 bases and J by 7 bases, leaving 18 bases between them. The CDR3 region is CASSLWPSRYGEAFF. In DNA, the CDR3 is TGTGCCAGCAGTTTGTGGCCTTCGAGGTATGGTGAAGCTTTCTTT.

V is TRBV7-3 and J is TRBJ2-3; 9 bases are a match to TRBD2. J was trimmed by 5 bases and V by 3 bases; bases with no gene match: 3. Germline CDR1 is SGHTA and CDR2 is FQGTGA. This CDR3 comprises 14 residues. The CDR3 loop is CASSLRGGEDTQYF. CDR3 coding DNA: TGTGCCAGCAGCTTGCGGGGGGGCGAAGATACGCAGTATTTT.

The CDR3, as DNA: TGTGCCACCTCATTCTGGGACAGCTCCTACGAGCAGTACTTC. This encodes CATSFWDSSYEQYF. The chain joins TRBV6-5 to TRBJ2-7; 7 bases map to TRBD1. V shed 10 bases and J 0 bases; nucleotides not matched to a gene: 9. The CDR3 is made up of 14 amino acids. CDR1 is MNHEY, CDR2 SVGAGI, per germline.